Given below is one T cell receptor beta chain in context. Its antigen is still unknown. Trimming cost V 2 bases and J 0 bases; bases outside gene matches: 12. This CDR3 is built from 20 residues. CDR1 MNHEY and CDR2 SVGEGT come from the germline V gene. The data derive from a study of response to subunit inactivated influenza vaccine. Study conclusions and caveats: It was the authors' suggestion that each seasonal influenza vaccination recruits few new T cells.

TCRdb reanalysed the RT-PCR reads using MiXCR and keeps one entry per CDR3 protein. The table lists fewer than 550,000 distinct CDR3 sequences, about 25% of them singletons. This TCR derives from a man over 45 who received an inactivated influenza vaccine. The source was CD4+ T cells sorted from PBMCs, collected roughly 5 days after vaccination. This chain links TRBV6-2 or TRBV6-3 with TRBJ2-7, with 14 nucleotides matching TRBD2. In nucleotides, the CDR3 is TGTGCCAGCAGTTACCACACGGGACTAGCGGGGGCCCCCTTCTCCTACGAGCAGTACTTC. It encodes CASSYHTGLAGAPFSYEQYF.